This TCR beta chain was captured in a study of sequential checkpoint blockade in melanoma. From germline, CDR1 is SGDLS and CDR2 YYNGEE. V lost 0 bases, J lost 2 bases, and 13 bases lay in between. The CDR3 has 16 residues. Profiling relied on immunoSEQ multiplex PCR, and the TCRdb table lists in-frame clones only, not all of them. This table has 25,000 to 30,000 clones, 83% appearing once. Documented treatment: randomized to nivolumab then ipilimumab (arm A) or the reverse (arm B). The clonotype was recovered from a human donor with melanoma. This sample comprised CD8+ T cells sorted from blood (inferred from file names), obtained from a patient given nivolumab and ipilimumab in sequence. The V and J genes are TRBV9 and TRBJ2-3; D is perhaps TRBD2 (6 bases). The CDR3 DNA reads as TGTGCCAGCAGCGTAGCCGGTGGGGGACTCACAGATACGCAGTATTTT. As protein: CASSVAGGGLTDTQYF.